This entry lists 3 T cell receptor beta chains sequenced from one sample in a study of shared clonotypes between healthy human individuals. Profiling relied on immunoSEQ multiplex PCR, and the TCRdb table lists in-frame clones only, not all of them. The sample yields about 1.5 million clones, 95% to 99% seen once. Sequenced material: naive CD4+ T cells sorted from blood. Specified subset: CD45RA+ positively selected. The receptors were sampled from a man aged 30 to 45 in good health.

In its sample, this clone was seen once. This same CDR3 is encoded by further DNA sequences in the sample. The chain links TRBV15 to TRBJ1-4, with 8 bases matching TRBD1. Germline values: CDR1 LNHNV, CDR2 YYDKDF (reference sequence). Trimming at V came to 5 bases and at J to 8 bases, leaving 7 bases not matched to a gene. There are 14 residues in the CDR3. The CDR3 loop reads CATSRGQGGEKLFF. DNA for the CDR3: TGTGCCACCAGCCGCGGACAGGGCGGCGAAAAACTGTTTTTT.

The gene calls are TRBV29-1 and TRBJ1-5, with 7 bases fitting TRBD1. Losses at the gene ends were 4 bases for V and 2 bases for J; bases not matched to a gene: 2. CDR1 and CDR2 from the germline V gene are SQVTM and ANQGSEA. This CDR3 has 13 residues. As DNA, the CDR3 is TGCAGCGTTGTCACAGGGGGCAATCAGCCCCAGCATTTT. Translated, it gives CSVVTGGNQPQHF.

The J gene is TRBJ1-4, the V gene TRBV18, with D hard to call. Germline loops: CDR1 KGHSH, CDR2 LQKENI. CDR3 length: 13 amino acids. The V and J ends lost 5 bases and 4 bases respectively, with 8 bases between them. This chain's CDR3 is CASSRDSNEKLFF. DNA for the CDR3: TGTGCCAGCTCAAGAGATAGTAATGAAAAACTGTTTTTT.